In this sample, the clone carrying this TCR beta chain turned up many times. Molecular barcoding with unique molecular identifiers was used for the TCRbeta library. Using its own MiXCR run on the PCR reads, TCRdb lists one record per CDR3 protein. The table records approximately 390,000 distinct CDR3 sequences, approximately 11% of them present only once. This CDR3 comprises 15 residues. The germline CDR1 and CDR2 sequences are ENHRY and SYGVKD. V shed 7 bases and J shed 5 bases, with 18 bases lying between them. The data belong to a study of T-cell reconstitution after alpha-beta-depleted transplantation in children.

This receptor was obtained from a human donor who donated a stem cell graft to a child with acute myeloid leukemia. Sequences were derived from PBMCs from the stem cell graft donor, sampled from the stem cell graft. The V call is TRBV10-3, the J call TRBJ2-1; D may correspond to TRBD1 or TRBD2 (5 bases each). The CDR3 region has the DNA TGTGCCATCAAGACCGGGACGCAACAGAACAATGAGCAGTTCTTC. Encoded protein: CAIKTGTQQNNEQFF.